Listed here are 5 T cell receptor beta chains from one sample, sequenced in a study of blood T cell repertoires in COVID-19. Using immunoSEQ multiplex PCR, the repertoire was profiled, and TCRdb retains in-frame clones only, with some absent. This sample carries about 46,000 clones, around 85% of them seen once, and the ten largest clones take less than 20%. Source material: peripheral blood. These receptors all stem from a human donor in a cohort sampled during active COVID-19. The donor label of this sample is uncertain.

The chain is built from TRBV24-1 and TRBJ2-2; 9 bases are shared with TRBD1. Germline V gene data show CDR1 as KGHDR and CDR2 as SFDVKD. The CDR3 covers 15 residues. Losses at the gene ends were 4 bases for V and 6 bases for J; bases not matched to a gene: 5. The CDR3 DNA is TGTGCCACCAGTGAAGGGACAGGGTACCCCGGGGAGCTGTTTTTT. Translated: CATSEGTGYPGELFF.

This chain joins TRBV2 and TRBJ2-5, with unresolved D. This CDR3 contains 11 residues. Trimming took off 6 bases at V and 1 base at J, with 3 bases between the two ends. CDR1 is SNHLY, CDR2 FYNNEI, per germline. This chain's CDR3 is CASRLQETQYF. DNA of the CDR3: TGTGCCAGCAGACTCCAAGAGACCCAGTACTTC.

V usage is TRBV7-8 and J usage is TRBJ2-1; 14 bases map to TRBD2. V was pared by 5 bases and J by 6 bases, with 6 bases of the junction left unmatched. Germline CDR1 is SGHVS and CDR2 is FQNEAQ. The CDR3 covers 16 residues. CDR3 region: CASSPGLAGGFNEQFF. The CDR3 DNA reads TGTGCCAGCAGCCCAGGACTAGCGGGGGGTTTCAATGAGCAGTTCTTC.

The CDR3 protein is CASSPGTGGTEAFF. DNA of the CDR3: TGTGCCAGCAGCCCCGGGACAGGGGGCACTGAAGCTTTCTTT. The rearrangement joins TRBV7-3 to TRBJ1-1; TRBD1 matches 11 bases. Germline V gene data show CDR1 as SGHTA and CDR2 as FQGTGA. The CDR3 loop spans 14 amino acids. The V segment lost 5 bases and the J segment 4 bases; nucleotides outside the gene matches: 3. The variable domain in full, with the rest retrieved from reference TRBV7-3 and TRBJ1-1, is GAGVSQTPSNKVTEKGKYVELRCDPISGHTALYWYRQSLGQGPEFLIYFQGTGAADDSGLPNDRFFAVRPEGSVSTLKIQRTERGDSAVYLCASSPGTGGTEAFFGQGTRLTVV.

This chain joins TRBV18 and TRBJ2-2, with D perhaps matching TRBD2 (5 bases). The germline V gene has CDR1 KGHSH and CDR2 LQKENI. The CDR3 sequence is 13 residues long. Trimming took off 1 base at V and 10 bases at J, with 10 bases between the two ends. The CDR3 region is CASSPLRGEELFF. CDR3 sequence (DNA): TGTGCCAGCTCACCACTTCGGGGAGAGGAGCTGTTTTTT. The entire variable domain, with the rest obtained from reference TRBV18 and TRBJ2-2, is as follows: NAGVMQNPRHLVRRRGQEARLRCSPMKGHSHVYWYRQLPEEGLKFMVYLQKENIIDESGMPKERFSAEFPKEGPSILRIQQVVRGDSAAYFCASSPLRGEELFFGEGSRLTVL.